These 5 T cell receptor beta chains were sequenced from one sample in a study of blood T cells in healthy people across ages. The authors ran a second PCR of about 7 to 11 cycles using a sample-barcoded 5' primer and a J-beta primer mix. MiXCR, run by TCRdb on the 5' RACE reads, gives a single entry per CDR3 protein. The sample has some 1.7 million distinct CDR3 sequences; over 25% are singletons. Sequencing used blood. Receptors were obtained from a woman in her twenties or thirties in good health.

This clonotype has a handful of counts. One end of the junction fails to match germline, which may point to a read error. The chain uses TRBV2 and TRBJ2-1; 7 bases map to TRBD2. Germline CDR1 reads SNHLY; CDR2 reads FYNNEI. The length of the CDR3 is 14 residues. The CDR3 region has the DNA TGTACCAGCAGAATGCCTTCGGGGGGCAATGAGCAGTTCTTC. Translating gives CTSRMPSGGNEQFF.

This clonotype has more than one count but fewer than ten. The rearrangement joins TRBV7-2 to TRBJ1-5; 10 nucleotides line up with TRBD1. V gave up 8 bases and J gave up 5 bases; unmatched junction bases: 6. The length of the CDR3 is 14 residues. Germline V CDR1 and CDR2: SGHTA, FQGNSA. The chain's CDR3 is CASLTGTGDQPQHF. DNA for the CDR3: TGTGCCAGCCTAACCGGGACAGGGGATCAGCCCCAGCATTTT.

The chain joins TRBV20-1 to TRBJ1-5, with a tentative D call TRBD1 (6 bases). This CDR3 has 15 residues. The V gene lost 3 bases and the J gene lost 9 bases, with 21 bases spanning the gap. Germline V gene sequence: CDR1 DFQATT, CDR2 SNEGSKA (reference sequence). The chain's CDR3 is CSARSIGGAGRPQHF. CDR3 in DNA: TGCAGTGCTAGGTCTATAGGGGGGGCTGGTCGGCCCCAGCATTTT.

This sequence joins TRBV7-2 and TRBJ1-5; D is undetermined. Germline-derived CDR1 and CDR2 are SGHTA and FQGNSA. The V end was cut by 1 base, the J end by 8 bases, with 9 bases between. This CDR3 comprises 13 residues. The CDR3 loop reads CASSLGVEEPQHF. The CDR3 DNA sequence: TGTGCCAGCAGCTTAGGGGTTGAGGAGCCCCAGCATTTT.

This clonotype has a count of ten or more. V and J are TRBV6-5 and TRBJ2-7, with 11 bases identical to TRBD2. This CDR3 is built from 16 residues. V shed 5 bases, J shed 0 bases, and the junction held 6 bases outside the gene matches. The V gene's germline CDR1 is MNHEY and CDR2 SVGAGI. CDR3 region: CASSAYTSGSSYEQYF. The CDR3 bases are TGTGCCAGCAGTGCCTACACTAGCGGGAGCTCCTACGAGCAGTACTTC.